The 19 T cell receptor beta chains below were found in one sample sequenced in a study of post-analysis software for immune sequencing data (dated by TCRdb to the mid-2010s). Study-wide findings and limitations: Significantly higher frequencies in patients than in controls were found for five or six TRBV segments, including TRBV5-6, TRBV5-1 and TRBV20-1.

For these receptors, no antigen is known. The library was made by PCR. The sequencing machine was an Illumina HiSeq 2500. Unique molecular identifiers were incorporated into TCR beta cDNA libraries to reduce PCR and sequencing biases. TCRdb passed the public sequencing reads through fastp at Q25 and MiXCR, retaining productive beta sequences. All rows with the same CDR3 protein become a single entry with the most common DNA and genes. For this sample the table gives hundreds of thousands of distinct CDR3 sequences, of which 44% were detected only once. Of the sample, 1.5% to 2% falls within the top ten clones. The sample taken for sequencing was blood. The receptors were sampled from a girl aged 5-17 years with multiple sclerosis.

The chain recombines TRBV24-1 with TRBJ2-1; tentative D call: TRBD1 (6 bases). Trimming cost V 3 bases and J 2 bases, with 7 bases left between them. This CDR3 region has 14 residues. The germline V gene encodes CDR1 KGHDR and CDR2 SFDVKD. The CDR3 reads CATSDGTPYNEQFF. As DNA, the CDR3 is TGTGCCACCAGTGATGGGACACCCTACAATGAGCAGTTCTTC.

The chain recombines TRBV12-3 or TRBV12-4 with TRBJ1-1; possible D gene TRBD1, 6 bases. The CDR3 length is 15 residues. V lost 2 bases and J 1 base, leaving 11 bases between the germline ends. CDR3 sequence reads: CASSLRQVPNTEAFF. CDR3 DNA: TGTGCCAGCAGTTTAAGACAGGTCCCGAACACTGAAGCTTTCTTT.

This clonotype turned up a few times. CDR3 DNA sequence: TGTGCCAGCAGCTTAGCGGGCAGTCCCTACGAGCAGTACTTC. This sequence encodes CASSLAGSPYEQYF. The V gene is TRBV7-9, the J gene TRBJ2-7; D remains ambiguous. V was shortened by 0 bases and J by 2 bases, with 8 bases between the two germline ends. The CDR3 length is 14 residues. Germline V lookup: CDR1 SEHNR, CDR2 FQNEAQ (reference sequence).

V gene TRBV3-1 combines with J gene TRBJ2-3; no clear D gene. Germline values: CDR1 LGHDT, CDR2 YNNKEL (reference sequence). Trimming removed 2 bases from V and 4 bases from J, with 13 bases in between. CDR3 length equals 15 residues. CDR3: CASSQRVGLPDTQYF. The CDR3 DNA is TGTGCCAGCAGCCAAAGGGTCGGTCTACCAGATACGCAGTATTTT.

This clonotype was seen only a few times. V gene TRBV4-1 combines with J gene TRBJ2-3; tentatively, D is TRBD2 (6 bases). V lost 1 base and J lost 2, with 13 bases in between. From germline, CDR1 is MGHRA and CDR2 YSYEKL. The CDR3 loop spans 16 amino acids. For the CDR3, the DNA is TGCGCCAGCAGCCAAGTCCGCGGGACCATCACAGATACGCAGTATTTT. Translated: CASSQVRGTITDTQYF.

With regard to this clonotype: One junction end does not reproduce the germline sequence, and a read error may be involved. The chain joins TRBV11-3 to TRBJ2-5; no clear D. There are 13 residues in the CDR3. Per germline, CDR1 SGHNT and CDR2 YENEEA. The CDR3 DNA follows: TGTGCCAGCAGTTTAGATAACGGAGAGACCCAGTACTTC. This gives the protein CASSLDNGETQYF.

The gene calls are TRBV4-2 and TRBJ2-3, with D maybe TRBD2 (7 bases). The length of the CDR3 is 13 residues. The V gene's germline CDR1 is LGHNA and CDR2 YNFKEQ. Trimming took 0 bases from V and 10 from J, leaving 11 bases between them. The CDR3 region is CASSQEGEGAQYF. Written as DNA, the CDR3 is TGTGCCAGCAGCCAAGAGGGGGAGGGGGCGCAGTATTTT.

This clonotype was counted a few times. The chain joins TRBV25-1 to TRBJ1-2; 8 bases map to TRBD1. The CDR3 spans 13 residues. V shed 8 bases, J shed 5 bases, and the junction held 7 bases outside the gene matches. Germline V gives CDR1 MGHDK, CDR2 SYGVNS. The CDR3 protein is CASGVQGEYGYTF. CDR3 in DNA: TGTGCCAGCGGAGTACAGGGGGAGTATGGCTACACCTTC.

The chain has TRBV29-1 and TRBJ2-1; D remains unclear. The CDR3 covers 11 residues. The germline V gene encodes CDR1 SQVTM and CDR2 ANQGSEA. V shed 4 bases and J shed 7 bases, with 8 bases lying between them. The CDR3 DNA reads TGCAGCGTTGTAGGAAAGAATGAGCAGTTCTTC. Translation gives CSVVGKNEQFF.

There are a few counts of this clonotype. This chain uses TRBV12-3 or TRBV12-4 with TRBJ2-1; D is possibly TRBD2 (5 bases). This CDR3 comprises 13 residues. Trimming shortened V by 3 bases and J by 5 bases, and 8 bases separated the two germline ends. Here the CDR3 DNA reads TGTGCCAGCAGTTTTGGACTCGACAATGAGCAGTTCTTC. Protein: CASSFGLDNEQFF.

The chain recombines TRBV27 with TRBJ1-2; no clear D gene. The CDR3 has 13 amino acids. V lost 3 bases to trimming and J lost 8 bases, with 13 bases between them. Per the germline V gene, CDR1 is MNHEY and CDR2 is SMNVEV (reference sequence). The CDR3 protein is CASSLLEFRGYTF. For the CDR3, the DNA is TGTGCCAGCAGTTTGCTGGAGTTTCGAGGCTACACCTTC.

This clonotype was recorded a few times. The chain combines TRBV2 with TRBJ2-3; unclear D gene. The CDR3 has 14 amino acids. V lost 10 bases and J lost 2, with 16 bases in between. CDR1 is SNHLY, CDR2 FYNNEI, per germline. This CDR3 reads CANPSAELTDTQYF. In DNA form, the CDR3 reads TGTGCCAACCCGTCGGCAGAACTCACAGATACGCAGTATTTT.

The chain combines TRBV6-6 with TRBJ2-4; no clear D. Germline V lookup: CDR1 MNHNY, CDR2 SVGAGI (reference sequence). The CDR3 loop spans 16 amino acids. V lost 10 bases to trimming and J lost 0 bases, with 19 bases between them. CDR3: CATDRRASLAKNIQYF. The DNA of the CDR3 is TGTGCCACCGACCGAAGAGCGTCACTAGCCAAAAACATTCAGTACTTC.

CDR3 nucleotide sequence: TGTGCCATCAGTGAGTCGACTCTAGGGGGTGAAGCTTTCTTT. It encodes CAISESTLGGEAFF. The chain carries TRBV10-3 and TRBJ1-1; the D gene is possibly TRBD1 (6 bases). Germline CDR1 is ENHRY and CDR2 is SYGVKD. The CDR3 length is 14 residues. The V gene lost 0 bases and the J gene lost 7 bases, with 12 bases spanning the gap.

This sequence joins TRBV4-2 and TRBJ2-7, with D tentatively TRBD2 (5 bases). The CDR3 sequence is 16 residues long. Trimming stripped 0 bases from V and 6 bases from J, with 18 bases between. Per the germline V gene, CDR1 is LGHNA and CDR2 is YNFKEQ. This chain's CDR3 is CASSQDWAGKGSEQYF. In nucleotides, the CDR3 is TGTGCCAGCAGCCAAGATTGGGCGGGTAAGGGTTCCGAGCAGTACTTC.

The chain is built from TRBV7-9 and TRBJ2-4; 8 nucleotides align to TRBD2. The last part of the DNA fits TRBJ2-7 better; the J call may be wrong. The V gene's germline CDR1 is SEHNR and CDR2 FQNEAQ (reference sequence). The CDR3 is 14 amino acids. The CDR3 is CASSLGGGYDEQYF. The CDR3 region has the DNA TGTGCCAGCAGCTTAGGCGGGGGGTATGACGAGCAGTACTTC.

The rearrangement links TRBV7-2 to TRBJ2-5; D unclear. CDR1 is SGHTA and CDR2 is FQGNSA in the germline V gene. Deletions cut 4 bases from V and 4 bases from J, with 10 bases between. The CDR3 consists of 13 residues. CDR3 amino acids: CASSSILLETQYF. Here the CDR3 DNA reads TGTGCCAGCAGCTCCATACTCCTAGAGACCCAGTACTTC.

The table lists this clonotype with a few counts. The chain employs TRBV5-1 and TRBJ2-1; D perhaps matches TRBD2 (6 bases). With 4 bases removed from V and 0 bases from J, the gap between germline ends came to 14 bases. This CDR3 is built from 16 residues. Looked up from germline, CDR1 is SGHRS and CDR2 is YFSETQ. CDR3 loop: CASSPLSGSSYNEQFF. CDR3 DNA sequence: TGCGCCAGCAGCCCTCTTAGCGGATCCTCCTACAATGAGCAGTTCTTC.

The CDR3 nucleotides read TGCAGTGCCCTCAGGACTAGCGGGAACAATGAGCAGTTCTTC. Amino acids: CSALRTSGNNEQFF. V usage is TRBV20-1 and J usage is TRBJ2-1; 12 bases are a match to TRBD2. The germline V gene encodes CDR1 DFQATT and CDR2 SNEGSKA (reference sequence). Trimming removed 6 bases from V and 5 bases from J; junction bases left unmatched: 5. CDR3 length: 14 residues.